The 5 T cell receptor beta chains below come from one sample, sequenced in a study of breast tumors, draining lymph nodes, adjacent tissues. In TCRdb, the multiplex PCR reads were re-called with MiXCR into one record per CDR3 protein. This sample has about 31,000 distinct CDR3 sequences; approximately 63% occur once, and the top ten carry more than 15%. Sequencing was done on a sample of breast tumor tissue. The source is a female donor with breast cancer. Some clones in this sample may be carry-over from other donors' samples.

This clonotype showed up many times. A much larger clone lies a single base off, so this may be a read error. The chain recombines TRBV5-5 with TRBJ1-2; D may be TRBD1 (5 bases). Trimming stripped 10 bases from V and 3 bases from J, with 16 bases between. Germline V gene lookup returns CDR1 SGHKS and CDR2 YYEKEE (reference sequence). The CDR3 has 13 residues. CDR3 sequence (DNA): TGTGCCGGCACCTCGACAGATCACTATGGCTACACCTTC. It specifies CAGTSTDHYGYTF.

This clonotype has a count of ten or more. A much larger clone differs from this one at a single base, so this may be a read error. V is TRBV20-1 and J is TRBJ2-7, with 10 bases matching TRBD2. The CDR3 sequence is 14 residues long. Germline CDR1 and CDR2: DFQATT and SNEGSKA (reference sequence). As DNA, the CDR3 is TGCAGTGCTCAGCGGGAGGGCCGCTCCTCCGAGCAGTACTTC. Residues: CSAQREGRSSEQYF.

The table lists this clonotype with a few counts. V is TRBV2 and J is TRBJ1-2; D unresolved. CDR1 and CDR2 from the germline V gene are SNHLY and FYNNEI. The V and J ends lost 8 bases and 8 bases respectively, with 12 bases between them. The CDR3 has 11 amino acids. In nucleotides, the CDR3 is TGTGCCAGCGAGAGGGTGGGAGGCTACACCTTC. It encodes CASERVGGYTF.

Details on this clonotype: A much larger clonotype is one base distant, so this may be a read error. The J gene is TRBJ1-1, the V gene TRBV12-3 or TRBV12-4, with 10 bases lining up with TRBD1. The CDR3 sequence is 14 residues long. V shed 5 bases, J shed 6 bases, and the junction held 6 bases outside the gene matches. The DNA of the CDR3 is TGTGCCAGCAGTAGACAGGGGGCTGGCGCTGAAGCTTTCTTT. Translating gives CASSRQGAGAEAFF.

The chain couples TRBV27 to TRBJ1-2; D might be TRBD1 (5 bases). This CDR3 is built from 14 residues. Per the germline V gene, CDR1 is MNHEY and CDR2 is SMNVEV (reference sequence). Trimming took off 3 bases at V and 7 bases at J, with 15 bases between the two ends. The CDR3 DNA sequence: TGTGCCAGCAGTTTTATGGGGCAAGGTTTTGGCTACACCTTC. Amino acids: CASSFMGQGFGYTF.